This TCR beta chain was captured by sequencing in a study of blood T cell repertoires in COVID-19. Whole-study context: The study drew acute and convalescent COVID-19 samples from the United States, Italy and Spain. From T cells, B-cell-depleted T cells, or PBMCs came the material, which was cDNA or gDNA.

As handled by the study authors: The assay estimated nucleated cells by amplifying reference gene primers. Using immunoSEQ multiplex PCR, the repertoire was profiled, and TCRdb retains in-frame clones only, with some absent. D and trimming were read from the DNA, whereas the V and J calls and clone size are those reported in that table. The sample shows 170,000 or so clones, approximately 87% of them seen only once. The sample taken for sequencing was peripheral blood. This TCR was recovered from a woman aged 18-35 years who had recovered from COVID-19.

The CDR3: CASSQGQGVYTEAFF. In nucleotides, the CDR3 is TGTGCCAGCAGCCAAGGACAGGGTGTCTACACTGAAGCTTTCTTT. The V gene is TRBV6-5, the J gene TRBJ1-1; 8 nucleotides align to TRBD1. CDR3 length equals 15 residues. Trimming removed 6 bases from V and 3 bases from J; junction bases left unmatched: 9. Germline values: CDR1 MNHEY, CDR2 SVGAGI.